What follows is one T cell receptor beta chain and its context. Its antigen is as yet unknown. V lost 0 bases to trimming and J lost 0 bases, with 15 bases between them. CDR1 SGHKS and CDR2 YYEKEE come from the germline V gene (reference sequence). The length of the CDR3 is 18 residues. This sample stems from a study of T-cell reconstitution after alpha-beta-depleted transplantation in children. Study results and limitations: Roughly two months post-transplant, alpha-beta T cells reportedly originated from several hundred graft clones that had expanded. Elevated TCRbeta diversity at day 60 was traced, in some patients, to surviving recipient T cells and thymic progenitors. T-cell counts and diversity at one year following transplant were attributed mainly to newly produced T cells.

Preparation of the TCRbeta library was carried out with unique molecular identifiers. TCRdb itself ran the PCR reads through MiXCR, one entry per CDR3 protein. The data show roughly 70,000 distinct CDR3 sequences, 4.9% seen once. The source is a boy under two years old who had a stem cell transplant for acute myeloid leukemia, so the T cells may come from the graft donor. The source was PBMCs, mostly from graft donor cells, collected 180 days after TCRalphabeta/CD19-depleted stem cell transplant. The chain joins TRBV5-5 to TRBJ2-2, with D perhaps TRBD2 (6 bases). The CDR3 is CASSLALGGPSNTGELFF. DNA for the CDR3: TGTGCCAGCAGCTTGGCCCTCGGGGGACCCTCGAACACCGGGGAGCTGTTTTTT.